This T cell receptor (beta chain) was documented in a study of T cell responses to AZD1222 COVID-19 vaccine. Study context: Timing groups of about 4 and about 12 weeks for second doses were pooled. Study-level results: In all cases, repertoires were sampled only after the peak T cell response.

This CDR3 spans 12 amino acids. Looked up from germline, CDR1 is MDHEN and CDR2 is SYDVKM. V was pared by 7 bases and J by 1 base, with 7 bases between. A note on this clone: The antigen remains undetermined.

TCRdb keeps only in-frame clones here, not all; method: immunoSEQ multiplex PCR. The top ten hold approximately 12% of the sample, which has 90,000 to 150,000 clones, around nine tenths seen once. The specimen was peripheral blood, collected on day 0 of AZD1222 vaccination. The chain combines TRBV28 with TRBJ1-1; no definite D call. This clonotype was sampled from an adult in good health. In nucleotides, the CDR3 is TGTGCCAGCAACGGCAGGAACACTGAAGCTTTCTTT. Encoded protein: CASNGRNTEAFF.